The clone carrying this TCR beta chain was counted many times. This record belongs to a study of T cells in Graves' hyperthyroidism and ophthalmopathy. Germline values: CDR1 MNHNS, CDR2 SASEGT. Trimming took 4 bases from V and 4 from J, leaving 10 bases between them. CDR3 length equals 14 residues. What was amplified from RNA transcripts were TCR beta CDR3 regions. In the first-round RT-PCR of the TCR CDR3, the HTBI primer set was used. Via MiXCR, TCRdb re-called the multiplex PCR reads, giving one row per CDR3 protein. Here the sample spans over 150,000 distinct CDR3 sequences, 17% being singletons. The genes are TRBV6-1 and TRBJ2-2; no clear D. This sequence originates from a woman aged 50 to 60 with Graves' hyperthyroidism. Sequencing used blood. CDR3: CASSGSWATGELFF. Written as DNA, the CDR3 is TGTGCCAGCAGTGGGAGTTGGGCCACCGGGGAGCTGTTTTTT.